These T cell receptor beta chains were read from a single sample in a study of regulatory T cells in long-lasting Graves disease. Each CDR3 protein is one row after TCRdb ran MiXCR on the multiplex PCR reads. The data contain just over 600,000 distinct CDR3 sequences, around 17% of them singletons. The data were also submitted as part of a second study, on T cells in Graves' hyperthyroidism and ophthalmopathy.

Material: peripheral blood mononuclear cells (PBMCs), obtained at new diagnosis, from a patient treated with antithyroid drugs. Receptor source: a woman aged 30 to 39 with Graves disease. The CDR3 runs from the conserved cysteine through the conserved F or W. D genes are given only for firm matches. Clone sizes are given selectively: once, few, many, or a class where the clone is expanded.

V gene	D gene	J gene	clone size	CDR3 DNA	CDR3 protein
TRBV20-1	TRBD1	TRBJ1-5	.	TGCAGTGCTAGAGTGGTCCTCAGGGGGCGAATCCACCAGCCCCAGCATTTT	CSARVVLRGRIHQPQHF
TRBV3-1	TRBD2	TRBJ2-1	many	TGTGCCAGCAGCGACGGACCGGGAGGGATGGTCCGGGAGCAGTTCTTC	CASSDGPGGMVREQFF
TRBV11-2	.	TRBJ1-3	few	TGTGCCAGCACCACTCTGATAGGAAACACCATATATTTT	CASTTLIGNTIYF
TRBV7-9	.	TRBJ2-3	many	TGTGCCAGCAGCTCACGAACACAAGATACGCAGTATTTT	CASSSRTQDTQYF
TRBV24-1	TRBD1	TRBJ2-7	many	TGTGCCACCAGTGATTCTTACAGGGGTGGGACCTACGAGCAGTACTTC	CATSDSYRGGTYEQYF
TRBV5-1	.	TRBJ2-1	many	TGCGCCAGCAGCTTGCAGGGCCTAGCCTACAATGAGCAGTTCTTC	CASSLQGLAYNEQFF
TRBV7-9	TRBD2	TRBJ2-7	.	TGTGCCAGCAGACGGACTAGCGGGAGCGGCAGCTACGAGCAGTACTTC	CASRRTSGSGSYEQYF
TRBV3-1	TRBD1	TRBJ2-5	.	TGTGCCAGCAGCGGGTCGACAGGGCTTAGGGAGACCCAGTACTTC	CASSGSTGLRETQYF
TRBV2	TRBD1	TRBJ2-2	many	TGTGCCAGCAGGGGGACAGGGGGCACCGGGGAGCTGTTTTTT	CASRGTGGTGELFF
TRBV27	.	TRBJ1-5	many	TGTGCCAGCAGTTTATTCCCGGCAACAGGGAACAATCAGCCCCAGCATTTT	CASSLFPATGNNQPQHF
TRBV28	.	TRBJ2-2	many	TGTGCCAGCGAGCGTACGAACACCGGGGAGCTGTTTTTT	CASERTNTGELFF
TRBV28	.	TRBJ1-5	many	TGTGCCACCTTCGGGGGAGGCAATCAGCCCCAGCATTTT	CATFGGGNQPQHF
TRBV9	.	TRBJ1-3	.	TGTGCCAGCAGCGTCCAGGGAAACTCTGGAAACACCATATATTTT	CASSVQGNSGNTIYF
TRBV6-2/TRBV6-3	.	TRBJ1-3	many	TGTGCCAGCAGTTACGCCAGGGGATCCGACACCATATATTTT	CASSYARGSDTIYF
TRBV6-1	TRBD2	TRBJ2-1	few	TGTGCCAGCAGAGGCGATACTAGCGGGAGAGGCAATGAGCAGTTCTTC	CASRGDTSGRGNEQFF
TRBV7-6	TRBD2	TRBJ2-1	.	TGTGCCAGCAGCTTAGGGTCTCTAGCGGGGCCTGGCACACCGCAGTTCTTC	CASSLGSLAGPGTPQFF
TRBV7-9	.	TRBJ2-5	once	TGTGCCAGCAGCTTAGGGGCACAAACTAGTCGGGAGACCCAGTACTTC	CASSLGAQTSRETQYF
TRBV13	.	TRBJ2-1	.	TGTGCCAGCAGCCTACTCGGGACTCAGATCTACAATGAGCAGTTCTTC	CASSLLGTQIYNEQFF
TRBV9	.	TRBJ2-7	.	TGTGCCAGCAGCTCTGGATTTGAGGCTAGCCGTTCCGACGAGCAGTACTTC	CASSSGFEASRSDEQYF
TRBV12-5	TRBD2	TRBJ2-1	many	TGTGCTAGTGGTGGGGGGAGGGACGCCTACAATGAGCAGTTCTTC	CASGGGRDAYNEQFF
TRBV29-1	TRBD2	TRBJ2-7	.	TGCAGCGTTGATTTTGGGGGAGGGCCTTCGTCCTACGGGCAGTACTTC	CSVDFGGGPSSYGQYF
TRBV14	.	TRBJ2-1	.	TGTGCCAGCAGCCAAGTCCCCACTAGAGTTGGTGAGCAGTTCTTC	CASSQVPTRVGEQFF
TRBV2	.	TRBJ1-2	many	TGTGCCAGCAGGTTCTACTATGGCTACACCTTC	CASRFYYGYTF
TRBV4-1	.	TRBJ1-2	.	TGCGCCAGCAGCCCAAAAAGGGGGGGACGATATGGCTACACCTTC	CASSPKRGGRYGYTF
TRBV9	.	TRBJ2-1	.	TGTGCCAGCAGCGTCGACGGGACCACGGGGAATGAGCAGTTCTTC	CASSVDGTTGNEQFF
TRBV9	.	TRBJ1-4	few	TGTGCCAGCGGGGGAACGGCAACTAATGAAAAACTGTTTTTT	CASGGTATNEKLFF
TRBV20-1	.	TRBJ1-3	.	TGCAGTGCTCTCGAACGGAAACTCTCTGGAAACACCATATATTTT	CSALERKLSGNTIYF
TRBV29-1	.	TRBJ2-5	.	TGCAGCGTCCCGATAGGGGGGAAGGGAGAGACCCAGTACTTC	CSVPIGGKGETQYF
TRBV18	.	TRBJ2-5	.	TGTGCCAGCTCCGCCTTTGCCCCTGAGGGAGAGACCCAGTACTTC	CASSAFAPEGETQYF
TRBV11-2	.	TRBJ2-7	many	TGTGCCAGCAGCCCTGGGTCTAGACAGTACGAGCAGTACTTC	CASSPGSRQYEQYF
TRBV5-1	.	TRBJ1-4	.	TGCGCCAGCAGCTTATTCGACCTTGCAACTAATGAAAAACTGTTTTTT	CASSLFDLATNEKLFF
TRBV27	TRBD2	TRBJ2-3	.	TGTGCCAGCAGATCGACTAGCGGGACTCTCACAGATACGCAGTATTTT	CASRSTSGTLTDTQYF
TRBV7-9	.	TRBJ1-4	.	TGTGCCAGCAGCTTAGATCGCCATTCCGGTGAAAAACTGTTTTTT	CASSLDRHSGEKLFF
TRBV6-2/TRBV6-3	TRBD1	TRBJ1-1	few	TGTGCCAGCAGGTCGACAGGGAAGAACACTGAAGCTTTCTTT	CASRSTGKNTEAFF
TRBV6-8	.	TRBJ1-1	many	TGTGCCAGCAGGGTGACAGCACACACTGAAGCTTTCTTT	CASRVTAHTEAFF
TRBV2	.	TRBJ1-4	many	TGTGCCAGCAGTATCACACTACAGAATAATGAAAAACTGTTTTTT	CASSITLQNNEKLFF
TRBV5-1	.	TRBJ1-2	.	TGCGCCAGCAGCTACGACAACTCCTACTATGGCTACACCTTC	CASSYDNSYYGYTF
TRBV12-3/TRBV12-4	.	TRBJ2-7	many	TGTGCCAGCAGTTTATTCACAAGCAGTTACTACGAGCAGTACTTC	CASSLFTSSYYEQYF
TRBV25-1	.	TRBJ1-5	.	TGTGCCAGCGGCAGGGATGGCAATCAGCCCCAGCATTTT	CASGRDGNQPQHF
TRBV6-9	TRBD1	TRBJ1-6	.	TGTGCCAGCAGTTATAGAGGGGGCCGATCACCCCTCCACTTT	CASSYRGGRSPLHF
TRBV27	.	TRBJ1-6	many	TGTGCCAGCAATAACGGACCGCGAAATTCACCCCTCCACTTT	CASNNGPRNSPLHF
TRBV5-1	TRBD2	TRBJ2-7	.	TGCGCCAGCAATACCGGGGGGGTAAGGGACGAGCAGTACTTC	CASNTGGVRDEQYF
TRBV18	.	TRBJ2-3	.	TGTGCCAGCTCGCCGCTCCTAATGACAGATACGCAGTATTTT	CASSPLLMTDTQYF
TRBV27	.	TRBJ2-5	many	TGTGCCAGCAGTGACGGAGCGCCCGGCCAAGAGACCCAGTACTTC	CASSDGAPGQETQYF
TRBV6-2/TRBV6-3	.	TRBJ2-2	many	TGTGCCAGCAGCCCGAGTTTGGGGGGAGACCCCGGGGAGCTGTTTTTT	CASSPSLGGDPGELFF
TRBV7-9	.	TRBJ2-5	few	TGTGCCAGCAGCGGAAACCGGGACAACCAAGAGACCCAGTACTTC	CASSGNRDNQETQYF
TRBV9	.	TRBJ1-4	.	TGTGCCAGCAGCGTAGGCGGAAGGGCGGTGAAACTGTTTTTT	CASSVGGRAVKLFF
TRBV6-2/TRBV6-3	TRBD2	TRBJ2-6	few	TGTGCCAGCAGTTACGGCCTAGCGGGATCTGGGGCCAACGTCCTGACTTTC	CASSYGLAGSGANVLTF
TRBV9	.	TRBJ2-7	few	TGTGCCAGCAGCGCTCTGGGCGGAGCGAGCTCCTACGAGCAGTACTTC	CASSALGGASSYEQYF